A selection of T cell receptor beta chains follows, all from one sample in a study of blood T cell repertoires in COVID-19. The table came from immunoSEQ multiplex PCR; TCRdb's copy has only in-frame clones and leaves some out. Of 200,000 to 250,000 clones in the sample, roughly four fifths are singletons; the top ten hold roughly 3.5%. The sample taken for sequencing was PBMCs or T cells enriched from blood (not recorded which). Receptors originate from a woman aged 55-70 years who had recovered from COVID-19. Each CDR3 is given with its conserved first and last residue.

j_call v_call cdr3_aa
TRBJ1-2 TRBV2 CASLDGTNYGYTF
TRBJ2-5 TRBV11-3 CASSLEPGGHGTQYF
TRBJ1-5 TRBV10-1 CASSDSGTVNQPQHF
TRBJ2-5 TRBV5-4 CASSFDREETQYF
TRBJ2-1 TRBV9 CASSVDLAVYNEQFF
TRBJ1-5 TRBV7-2 CASSSQAGLNQPQHF
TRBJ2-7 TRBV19 CASTPGQGAYEQYF
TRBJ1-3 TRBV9 CASSVREFAGNTIYF
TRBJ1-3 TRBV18 CASSPREVFSGNTIYF
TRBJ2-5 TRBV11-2 CASSLGRGLQETQYF
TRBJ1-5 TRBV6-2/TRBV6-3 CASSAQGGDQPQHF
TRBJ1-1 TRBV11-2 CASSYHPRNTEAFF
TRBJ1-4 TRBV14 CASSPIPRGAEEKLFF
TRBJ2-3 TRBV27 CASTPRIGAGATDTQYF
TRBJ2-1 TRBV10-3 CAISESLLVAESYNEQFF
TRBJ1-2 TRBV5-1 CASSSMTAAYGYTF
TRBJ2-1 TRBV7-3 CASSVAGATYNEQFF
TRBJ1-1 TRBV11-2 CASSLENGAEAFF
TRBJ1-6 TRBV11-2 CASSSPVPYNSPLHF
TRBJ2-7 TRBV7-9 CASTITTGIYEQYF
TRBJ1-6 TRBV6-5 CASSGQGDGNSPLHF
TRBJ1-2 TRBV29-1 CSADDTYGYTF
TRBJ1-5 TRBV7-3 CASSLGGASNQPQHF
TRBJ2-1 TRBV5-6 CASTSLAGGHNEQFF
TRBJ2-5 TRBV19 CASSSRGGPQETQYF
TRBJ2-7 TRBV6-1 CASSEAGASGYEQYF
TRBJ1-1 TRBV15 CATSRLDRNTEAFF
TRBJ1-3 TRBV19 CASTWTGGYGNTIYF
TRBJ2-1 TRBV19 CASSISSGLHNEQFF
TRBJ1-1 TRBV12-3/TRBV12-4 CASSSPIRGVGF
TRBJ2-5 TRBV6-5 CASSYRPGVRETQYF
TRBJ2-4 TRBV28 CASRMAGGLQNIQYF
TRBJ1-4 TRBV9 CASSVASRTNEKLFF
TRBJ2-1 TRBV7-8 CASSWEAGTSGSVGNEQFF
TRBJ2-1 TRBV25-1 CASSPGQGNEQFF
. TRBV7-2 CASSPPSGLSLTTQYF
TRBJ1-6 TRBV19 CASRGGPGLSPLHF
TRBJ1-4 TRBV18 CASSTESRGTNEKLFF
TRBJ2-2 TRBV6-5 CASRKRGANTGELFF
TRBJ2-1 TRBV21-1 CASSSTAYNEQFF
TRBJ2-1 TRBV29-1 CSVEDTLLAGGVNEQFF
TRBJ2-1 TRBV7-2 CASSLAGIYNEQFF